This T cell receptor beta chain came from a study of CD8+ T cells in alopecia areata. Findings and caveats of the study: Many expanded lesional clones persisted in scalp and blood during tofacitinib treatment. Patients displayed less clarity in TCR sharing than mice, a finding possibly related to HLA. Both scalp clonality and the expanded CD8+ clones among the top 100 showed a significant decrease with tofacitinib.

Extraction and reverse transcription of RNA yielded cDNA as the sequencing template. Only in-frame clones appear in the TCRdb table, and some are missing; sequencing was by immunoSEQ multiplex PCR. The data show about 200,000 clones, with nearly 60% seen just once and about 5% held by the top ten. Germline V gene data show CDR1 as SNHLY and CDR2 as FYNNEI. CDR3 size: 13 residues. Trimming removed 6 bases from V and 5 bases from J, with 14 bases in between. Details on this clone: Its specificity is unknown.

The treatment: oral pan-JAK inhibitor, 5-10 mg twice daily. From alopecia areata patients, lesional scalp punch biopsies and peripheral blood were collected. The sample in question was CD4+ T cells sorted from blood, obtained at week 24, from a patient treated with tofacitinib. The chain is built from TRBV2 and TRBJ2-7, with D possibly matching TRBD1 (5 bases). The clonotype originates from a human donor with alopecia areata. The CDR3 sequence: CASRTWTTHEQYF. The CDR3 bases are TGTGCCAGCAGGACATGGACAACTCACGAGCAGTACTTC.